The following is a T cell receptor (beta chain) sequence with its context. Its antigen is not known. This record comes from a study of CD8+ T cells in alopecia areata. Study-wide results and caveats: Sequencing of scalp samples also includes resident alphabeta T cells from normal skin.

CDR1 ENHRY and CDR2 SYGVKD come from the germline V gene. This CDR3 is built from 14 residues. The V end was cut by 7 bases, the J end by 6 bases, with 19 bases between. After isolation, RNA underwent reverse transcription to generate cDNA as the sequencing template. Data came from immunoSEQ multiplex PCR; TCRdb stores just in-frame clones and leaves some out. This sample has some 110,000 clones, with less than 70% found just once. The source material was CD4+ T cells sorted from blood. The chain links TRBV10-3 to TRBJ2-7, with D unclear. This receptor was identified in a human donor in good health. The CDR3 loop reads CAITSQAPLSEQYF. For the CDR3, the DNA is TGTGCCATCACCAGCCAAGCGCCCCTCTCCGAGCAGTACTTC.